A single sample gave rise to the 27 T cell receptor beta chains below, sequenced in a study of blood T cell repertoires in COVID-19. The protocol was immunoSEQ multiplex PCR, while the TCRdb copy is restricted to in-frame clones and leaves out a portion. There are 200,000 to 250,000 clones in the sample; 84% occur only once, and 5% to 6.5% lies in the top ten. The sample was peripheral blood. These receptors all stem from a woman aged 55-70 years who had recovered from COVID-19.

This clone was recorded once. The V gene is TRBV6-5, the J gene TRBJ1-6; no reliable D call. The CDR3 sequence is 15 residues long. Germline assignment: CDR1 MNHEY and CDR2 SVGAGI. V shed 6 bases and J shed 0 bases, with 9 bases lying between them. The CDR3 bases are TGTGCCAGCAGAGAGACAAGCTCCTATAATTCACCCCTCCACTTT. Protein product: CASRETSSYNSPLHF.

This clone occurred once. The chain is built from TRBV10-3 and TRBJ2-2; 10 bases line up with TRBD1. The CDR3 is made up of 16 amino acids. V was pared by 6 bases and J by 2 bases, with 6 bases of the junction left unmatched. Looked up from germline, CDR1 is ENHRY and CDR2 is SYGVKD. This CDR3 reads CAISFRDRGNTGELFF. CDR3 in DNA: TGTGCCATCAGCTTCCGGGACAGGGGAAACACCGGGGAGCTGTTTTTT.

This chain joins TRBV9 and TRBJ2-3; D remains ambiguous. V shed 0 bases and J shed 3 bases, with 8 bases lying between them. The CDR3 sequence is 14 residues long. CDR1 is SGDLS and CDR2 is YYNGEE in the germline V gene. Written as DNA, the CDR3 is TGTGCCAGCAGCGTAGGCGGTAGGACAGATACGCAGTATTTT. Its translation: CASSVGGRTDTQYF. The full variable domain, its missing parts supplied by reference TRBV9 and TRBJ2-3, is DSGVTQTPKHLITATGQRVTLRCSPRSGDLSVYWYQQSLDQGLQFLIQYYNGEERAKGNILERFSAQQFPDLHSELNLSSLELGDSALYFCASSVGGRTDTQYFGPGTRLTVL.

The V and J genes are TRBV11-2 and TRBJ1-2; 9 nucleotides agree with TRBD1. CDR3 length: 14 amino acids. Germline-derived CDR1 and CDR2 are SGHAT and FQNNGV. J was trimmed by 3 bases and V by 2 bases; bases with no gene match: 1. Here the CDR3 reads CASSLTGGDYGYTF. Here the CDR3 DNA reads TGTGCCAGCAGCTTAACAGGGGGCGACTATGGCTACACCTTC.

This clone was found a few times. The V and J genes are TRBV18 and TRBJ2-7; D is ambiguous. Between the trimmed V and J ends, which lost 1 base and 5 bases, there was a span of 6 bases. This CDR3 is 12 amino acids long. Germline V gene lookup returns CDR1 KGHSH and CDR2 LQKENI. CDR3 loop: CASSPLVDEQYF. In nucleotides, the CDR3 is TGTGCCAGCTCACCACTTGTCGACGAGCAGTACTTC.

The chain recombines TRBV2 with TRBJ1-5; 7 bases map to TRBD1. Germline CDR1 reads SNHLY; CDR2 reads FYNNEI. The CDR3 loop spans 16 amino acids. The trim removed 7 bases at V and 6 bases at J, leaving 15 bases unmatched. The CDR3 DNA reads TGTGCCAGCAAAAGGAGCCGACTCAGGGGGAGTCAGCCCCAGCATTTT. Encoded protein: CASKRSRLRGSQPQHF.

This sequence joins TRBV20-1 and TRBJ2-3; D gene ambiguous. V lost 5 bases to trimming and J lost 5 bases, with 5 bases between them. CDR1 DFQATT and CDR2 SNEGSKA come from the germline V gene (reference sequence). CDR3 length equals 10 residues. The CDR3 here is CSAELDTQYF. CDR3 bases: TGCAGTGCTGAACTAGATACGCAGTATTTT.

The chain combines TRBV7-9 with TRBJ2-7; 8 positions agree with TRBD1. The CDR3 contains 14 residues. Per germline, CDR1 SEHNR and CDR2 FQNEAQ (reference sequence). V lost 1 base to trimming and J lost 4 bases; unmatched junction nucleotides: 3. CDR3: CASSLGGQGYEQYF. The CDR3 nucleotides are TGTGCCAGCAGCTTAGGAGGACAGGGTTACGAGCAGTACTTC.

V usage is TRBV2 and J usage is TRBJ1-1; D is undetermined. The V gene lost 4 bases and the J gene lost 1 base, with 10 bases spanning the gap. The CDR3 length is 14 residues. Germline CDR1 reads SNHLY; CDR2 reads FYNNEI. The DNA of the CDR3 is TGTGCCAGCAGTGCGGTTATCGGGAACACTGAAGCTTTCTTT. Translated, it gives CASSAVIGNTEAFF.

The J gene is TRBJ1-5, the V gene TRBV6-5; D remains ambiguous. Trimming cost V 6 bases and J 0 bases, with 9 bases left between them. The length of the CDR3 is 14 residues. Germline values: CDR1 MNHEY, CDR2 SVGAGI. In DNA form, the CDR3 reads TGTGCCAGCAGCCCCACCTATAGCAATCAGCCCCAGCATTTT. This encodes CASSPTYSNQPQHF.

The chain is built from TRBV7-8 and TRBJ2-7; 7 bases are shared with TRBD1. Germline values: CDR1 SGHVS, CDR2 FQNEAQ. Germline trimming cut 5 bases from V and 6 bases from J; bases unmatched to any gene: 4. This CDR3 has 12 residues. CDR3 protein: CASSIQGTEQYF. In DNA, the CDR3 is TGTGCCAGCAGCATACAGGGGACCGAGCAGTACTTC.

The chain links TRBV7-9 to TRBJ2-1; 9 positions match TRBD2. The CDR3 runs 16 residues. J was trimmed by 4 bases and V by 5 bases; bases with no gene match: 9. From germline, CDR1 is SEHNR and CDR2 FQNEAQ (reference sequence). In DNA form, the CDR3 reads TGTGCCAGCAGCCCCCGTGGTCTAGCGGGGTACAATGAGCAGTTCTTC. Protein product: CASSPRGLAGYNEQFF.

The rearrangement links TRBV13 to TRBJ1-1; no reliable D call. The CDR3 totals 15 residues. V gave up 1 base and J gave up 6 bases, with 15 bases separating them. Germline V gene sequence: CDR1 PRHDT, CDR2 FYEKMQ (reference sequence). CDR3 in DNA: TGTGCCAGCAGCTTAGCTCACGGGGTTGACGCTGAAGCTTTCTTT. It codes for CASSLAHGVDAEAFF.

This clone was counted a few times. The chain couples TRBV29-1 to TRBJ1-2; D gene uncertain. The CDR3 contains 11 residues. Germline CDR1 SQVTM, CDR2 ANQGSEA. The CDR3 DNA sequence: TGCACCGTCCTAGTCCGTGGCGGCTACACCTTC. This codes for CTVLVRGGYTF.

The chain couples TRBV6-5 to TRBJ2-1, with 8 bases fitting TRBD2. The germline V gene has CDR1 MNHEY and CDR2 SVGAGI. V dropped 6 bases and J dropped 6; count of bases not matched to a gene: 10. The CDR3 runs to 15 residues. CDR3 DNA sequence: TGTGCCAGCAGCAAACTAGCGGCTCCAGTCAATGAGCAGTTCTTC. Protein: CASSKLAAPVNEQFF.

This rearrangement joins TRBV30 to TRBJ1-1; D is undetermined. CDR3 size: 12 residues. The germline CDR1 and CDR2 sequences are GTSNPN and SVGIG (reference sequence). The germline V and J ends were trimmed by 2 bases and 0 bases, with 4 bases remaining between them. CDR3 region: CAWSSMNTEAFF. CDR3 in DNA: TGTGCCTGGAGTTCTATGAACACTGAAGCTTTCTTT. Combining the CDR3 with reference TRBV30 and TRBJ1-1 gives the whole variable domain SQTIHQWPATLVQPVGSPLSLECTVEGTSNPNLYWYRQAAGRGLQLLFYSVGIGQISSEVPQNLSASRPQDRQFILSSKKLLLSDSGFYLCAWSSMNTEAFFGQGTRLTVV.

The chain uses TRBV30 and TRBJ1-2, with a possible D match to TRBD1 (5 bases). The germline V and J ends were trimmed by 5 bases and 4 bases, with 11 bases remaining between them. CDR1 and CDR2 from the germline V gene are GTSNPN and SVGIG (reference sequence). This CDR3 is built from 12 residues. CDR3 residues: CAWSRVSYGYTF. The CDR3 DNA reads as TGTGCCTGGTCCAGGGTTTCCTATGGCTACACCTTC.

This rearrangement joins TRBV6-5 to TRBJ1-3; 7 bases are a match to TRBD1. Germline loops: CDR1 MNHEY, CDR2 SVGAGI. Unmatched junction bases numbered 7, after V lost 6 bases and J lost 2 bases. The length of the CDR3 is 15 residues. CDR3 in DNA: TGTGCCAGCAGGAGACAGGGTAATACTGGAAACACCATATATTTT. It yields the protein CASRRQGNTGNTIYF.

The chain couples TRBV7-9 to TRBJ2-7; D is ambiguous. This CDR3 is built from 13 residues. Germline V lookup: CDR1 SEHNR, CDR2 FQNEAQ (reference sequence). V was pared by 5 bases and J by 2 bases, with 10 bases between. Here the CDR3 DNA reads TGTGCCAGCAGCCCGCACACCGCCTACGAGCAGTACTTC. Amino acids: CASSPHTAYEQYF. Drawing the rest from reference TRBV7-9 and TRBJ2-7, the complete variable domain is DTGVSQNPRHKITKRGQNVTFRCDPISEHNRLYWYRQTLGQGPEFLTYFQNEAQLEKSRLLSDRFSAERPKGSFSTLEIQRTEQGDSAMYLCASSPHTAYEQYFGPGTRLTVT.

This clone was found a few times. This chain connects TRBV12-3 or TRBV12-4 to TRBJ2-3; D is possibly TRBD2 (5 bases). This CDR3 is built from 12 residues. Trimming removed 6 bases from V and 4 bases from J, with 8 bases in between. The CDR3 protein is CASRARADTQYF. Written as DNA, the CDR3 is TGTGCCAGCAGGGCGCGGGCAGATACGCAGTATTTT.

This chain joins TRBV19 and TRBJ1-5, with D uncertain. This CDR3 is built from 15 residues. The V end lost 7 bases, the J end lost 4 bases, and 17 bases lay between the germline ends. Germline values: CDR1 LNHDA, CDR2 SQIVND (reference sequence). CDR3 sequence (DNA): TGTGCCAGTAAGTCTCCAAGGCTAGGTAATCAGCCCCAGCATTTT. Its protein product is CASKSPRLGNQPQHF.

The chain uses TRBV2 and TRBJ1-1, with D maybe TRBD1 (5 bases). Trimming shortened V by 2 bases and J by 7 bases, and 11 bases separated the two germline ends. The CDR3 length is 13 residues. The V gene's germline CDR1 is SNHLY and CDR2 FYNNEI. CDR3 in DNA: TGTGCCAGCAGTGAACTTTCAGGGAATGAAGCTTTCTTT. Protein: CASSELSGNEAFF.

CDR3 sequence: CASSQVSGYEQFF. The DNA of the CDR3 is TGCGCCAGCAGCCAAGTGTCAGGGTATGAGCAGTTCTTC. The chain joins TRBV4-3 to TRBJ2-1, with a possible D match to TRBD1 (5 bases). CDR1 is LGHNA and CDR2 is YSLEER in the germline V gene. The CDR3 consists of 13 residues. The germline V and J ends were trimmed by 1 base and 8 bases, with 9 bases remaining between them.

This rearrangement joins TRBV12-3 or TRBV12-4 to TRBJ2-5, with 7 bases matching TRBD1. The CDR3 is 13 residues long. V trimming: 7 bases; J trimming: 4 bases; junction bases outside the gene matches: 6. CDR3 sequence reads: CASIPSGGETQYF. The CDR3 DNA reads as TGTGCCAGCATCCCCTCAGGGGGAGAGACCCAGTACTTC.

The chain is built from TRBV7-8 and TRBJ2-5; 12 nucleotides line up with TRBD2. The CDR3 runs 17 residues. The J segment lost 4 bases and the V segment lost 1 base, leaving 7 bases of the junction unmatched. CDR1 is SGHVS, CDR2 FQNEAQ, per germline. CDR3 coding DNA: TGTGCCAGCAGCTTAGAGTTCGGACTAGCGGGGATAGAGACCCAGTACTTC. It codes for CASSLEFGLAGIETQYF.

The chain joins TRBV2 to TRBJ1-6, with D maybe TRBD1 (5 bases). Trimming stripped 8 bases from V and 0 bases from J, with 17 bases between. Looked up from germline, CDR1 is SNHLY and CDR2 is FYNNEI. The CDR3 sequence is 17 residues long. CDR3 in DNA: TGTGCCAGCGGGATGACAGCCTCAAGCTCCTATAATTCACCCCTCCACTTT. Translated: CASGMTASSSYNSPLHF.

The genes are TRBV4-3 and TRBJ2-3; TRBD1 aligns across 7 bases. V shed 3 bases and J 5 bases; nucleotides not matched to a gene: 11. CDR3 size: 16 residues. Germline loops: CDR1 LGHNA, CDR2 YSLEER. The CDR3 here is CASSQEPTGAIDTQYF. CDR3 sequence (DNA): TGCGCCAGCAGCCAGGAACCCACAGGGGCCATAGATACGCAGTATTTT.